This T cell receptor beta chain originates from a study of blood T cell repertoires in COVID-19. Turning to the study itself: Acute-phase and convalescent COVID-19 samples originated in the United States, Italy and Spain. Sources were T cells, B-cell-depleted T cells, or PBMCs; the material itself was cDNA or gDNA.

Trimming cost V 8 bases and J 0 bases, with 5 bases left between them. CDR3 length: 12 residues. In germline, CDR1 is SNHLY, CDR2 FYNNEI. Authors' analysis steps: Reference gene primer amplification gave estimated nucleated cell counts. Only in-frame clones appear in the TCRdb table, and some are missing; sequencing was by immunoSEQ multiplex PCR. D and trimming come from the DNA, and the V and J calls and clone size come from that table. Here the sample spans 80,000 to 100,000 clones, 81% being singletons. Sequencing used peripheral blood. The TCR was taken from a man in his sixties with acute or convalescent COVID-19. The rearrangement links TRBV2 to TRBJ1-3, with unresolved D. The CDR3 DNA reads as TGTGCCAGCCGGGGCTCTGGAAACACCATATATTTT. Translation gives CASRGSGNTIYF.